These 31 T cell receptor beta chains share one sample of origin, sequenced in a study of tumor-infiltrating lymphocytes in primary liver carcinoma. Researchers generated TCR beta cDNA from about 500 ng of total RNA, relying on a constant-region primer. Each TCR beta library was derived from three nested multiplex PCR rounds that employed slightly modified ARM-PCR. TRBV1-TRBV30 forward primers paired with a C-beta reverse primer drove the first two PCR rounds, around 10 cycles each. From the multiplex PCR reads, TCRdb called clonotypes with MiXCR, one entry per CDR3 protein. The sample lists 100,000 to 150,000 distinct CDR3 sequences, 55% to 75% occurring once. Co-extraction of RNA and DNA was performed on about 20-32 mg of unsorted bulk tissue. Sequencing used liver tumor tissue from sampling region 3. Documented subset: tumor region T3, left-lateral pole. The receptors shown here come from a woman between 55 and 75 years old with primary liver carcinoma and hepatitis B virus infection.

This clonotype has a single count. Mismatch with germline at one junction end may stem from a read error. The chain employs TRBV28 and TRBJ2-1; D uncertain. The germline CDR1 and CDR2 sequences are MDHEN and SYDVKM. This CDR3 has 15 amino acids. For the CDR3, the DNA is TGTGCCAGCAGTTTATTTACAACTCTTGACAATGAGGAGTTCTTC. Amino acid sequence: CASSLFTTLDNEEFF.

The CDR3: CASSLWDRGNEQFF. The DNA of the CDR3 is TGCGCCAGCAGCTTGTGGGACAGGGGGAATGAGCAGTTCTTC. The rearrangement links TRBV5-1 to TRBJ2-1; 11 nucleotides match TRBD1. V lost 1 base, J lost 7 bases, and 1 base stayed unmatched. The CDR3 covers 14 residues. Germline V gene sequence: CDR1 SGHRS, CDR2 YFSETQ. Using reference TRBV5-1 and TRBJ2-1 for the parts outside the CDR3, the full variable domain is KAGVTQTPRYLIKTRGQQVTLSCSPISGHRSVSWYQQTPGQGLQFLFEYFSETQRNKGNFPGRFSGRQFSNSRSEMNVSTLELGDSALYLCASSLWDRGNEQFFGPGTRLTVL.

The chain couples TRBV6-2 or TRBV6-3 to TRBJ2-3; a possible D gene is TRBD2 (6 bases). This CDR3 contains 15 residues. The germline V and J ends were trimmed by 9 bases and 4 bases, with 20 bases remaining between them. Germline V gene lookup returns CDR1 MNHEY and CDR2 SVGEGT. CDR3 DNA: TGTGCCAGGAGACCGCATGTAGCGGCACCAGATACGCAGTATTTT. Translated: CARRPHVAAPDTQYF.

Note on this clonotype: It may be a read error: a sequence one base away is much more abundant. The chain combines TRBV5-4 with TRBJ1-1; D call uncertain. The CDR3 spans 14 residues. Germline CDR1 SGHNT, CDR2 YYREEE (reference sequence). In DNA, the CDR3 is TGTGTCAGCAGCTTTTACAGCTTGAACACTGAAGCTTTCTTT. This translates into CVSSFYSLNTEAFF.

Comments on this clonotype: A junction end diverges from the germline sequence, so it may reflect a read error. This rearrangement joins TRBV29-1 to TRBJ2-2; 7 bases fit TRBD2. Germline lookup yields CDR1 SQVTM and CDR2 ANQGSEA. This CDR3 has 15 residues. CDR3 in amino acids: CSVEGGSLNTGELSF. The CDR3 DNA reads as TGCAGCGTTGAAGGCGGGAGCCTGAACACCGGGGAGCTGTCTTTT.

This clonotype was recorded only once. At one boundary the junction diverges from the germline segment, which might be a read error. The chain is built from TRBV11-1 and TRBJ2-3, with a possible D match to TRBD2 (6 bases). Germline assignment: CDR1 SGHAT and CDR2 FQDESV (reference sequence). The CDR3 runs 14 residues. DNA of the CDR3: TGCGCCAGCGGCTTAAGGCAACGTACGGGAGAGTCTCACTTT. Its protein product is CASGLRQRTGESHF. Variable domain in full (rest from reference TRBV11-1 and TRBJ2-3): EAEVAQSPRYKITEKSQAVAFWCDPISGHATLYWYRQILGQGPELLVQFQDESVVDDSQLPKDRFSAERLKGVDSTLKIQPAELGDSAMYLCASGLRQRTGESHFGPGTRLTVL.

Worth noting for this clonotype: One end of the junction varies from germline; a read error may be responsible. CDR3 amino acids: CASSQDSPLTSRITCEQYF. In nucleotides, the CDR3 is TGCGCCAGCAGTCAAGATTCCCCCCTGACTAGCCGAATAACCTGCGAGCAGTACTTC. V is TRBV4-1 and J is TRBJ2-7; 7 positions match TRBD2. The germline V gene encodes CDR1 MGHRA and CDR2 YSYEKL. The length of the CDR3 is 19 residues.

This clonotype came up many times. The rearrangement uses TRBV11-2 and TRBJ1-2; maybe TRBD1 (6 bases). The CDR3 contains 16 residues. V lost 4 bases and J 2 bases, leaving 17 bases between the germline ends. CDR1 and CDR2 (germline): SGHAT, FQNNGV. Here the CDR3 reads CASSSSGAANNYGYTF. The CDR3 bases are TGTGCCAGCAGCTCCTCAGGGGCAGCCAACAACTATGGCTACACCTTC.

The chain combines TRBV7-8 with TRBJ2-1; the match to TRBD2 covers 7 bases. From germline, CDR1 is SGHVS and CDR2 FQNEAQ. V lost 4 bases and J lost 7; bases outside the gene matches: 16. The CDR3 covers 17 residues. The CDR3 sequence is CASSSDLLARGPNEQFF. The CDR3 coding sequence is TGTGCCAGCAGCTCCGACCTACTAGCGAGAGGGCCGAATGAGCAGTTCTTC.

In its sample, this clonotype was seen many times. The chain is built from TRBV29-1 and TRBJ1-2; D remains unclear. Germline V lookup: CDR1 SQVTM, CDR2 ANQGSEA. The V end lost 6 bases, the J end lost 3 bases, and 11 bases lay between the germline ends. The CDR3 is made up of 12 amino acids. CDR3 amino acids: CSVGGRYYGYTF. The CDR3 coding sequence is TGCAGCGTAGGTGGGAGATACTATGGCTACACCTTC.

Details on this clonotype: The junction shows a germline mismatch at one end, possibly a read error. The chain has TRBV6-6 and TRBJ1-4; unclear D gene. The CDR3 spans 15 residues. Germline CDR1 is MNHNY and CDR2 is SVGAGI (reference sequence). The CDR3 spells CASTLRSPFDEKLSF. CDR3 DNA: TGTGCCAGCACTCTCAGGAGTCCGTTTGATGAAAAACTGTCTTTT.

This chain uses TRBV11-2 with TRBJ2-5; perhaps TRBD2 as D (6 bases). The V gene lost 11 bases and the J gene lost 3 bases, with 22 bases spanning the gap. The CDR3 is 15 residues long. Germline V gives CDR1 SGHAT, CDR2 FQNNGV. The CDR3 coding sequence is TGTGCCGGCGGGAAAGTCAGGGAGACGGAAGAGACCCAGTACTTC. Translation gives CAGGKVRETEETQYF.

This clonotype was detected a few times. The chain combines TRBV5-1 with TRBJ2-3, with a tentative D call TRBD1 (6 bases). Germline V gives CDR1 SGHRS, CDR2 YFSETQ. V dropped 0 bases and J dropped 2 bases, with 16 bases sitting between them. CDR3 length: 17 amino acids. The CDR3 protein is CASSLGAGAGDTDTQYF. CDR3 coding DNA: TGCGCCAGCAGCTTGGGGGCCGGGGCAGGGGACACAGATACGCAGTATTTT.

On this clonotype: At one end, the junction sequence differs from germline, possibly due to a read error. This chain links TRBV18 with TRBJ2-1; D is unclear. Germline-derived CDR1 and CDR2 are KGHSH and LQKENI. This CDR3 spans 13 amino acids. DNA for the CDR3: TGTACCAGCTCACCGGTACAGAACAATGAGCAGTTCTTC. This gives the protein CTSSPVQNNEQFF.

J is TRBJ2-7 and V is TRBV28; either TRBD1 or TRBD2 may fit D (5 bases each). V shed 10 bases and J shed 0 bases, with 22 bases lying between them. Per the germline V gene, CDR1 is MDHEN and CDR2 is SYDVKM. This CDR3 comprises 16 residues. CDR3 DNA: TGTGCCAACCGATCTTTGACGGGGCATCTCTCCTACGAGCAGTACTTC. Translation gives CANRSLTGHLSYEQYF.

Turning to this clonotype: The CDR3 does not close with the conserved phenylalanine or tryptophan, likely indicating a read error. J is TRBJ1-4 and V is TRBV11-2; D gene ambiguous. CDR3 length: 15 residues. Germline lookup yields CDR1 SGHAT and CDR2 FQNNGV. The CDR3 sequence is CASSSQTGRNGKLFS. In DNA, the CDR3 is TGTGCCAGCAGCTCGCAAACCGGACGAAATGGAAAACTGTTTTCT.

On this clonotype itself: Relative to the germline gene, one junction end is altered; a read error may explain this. The chain recombines TRBV11-2 with TRBJ2-1, with TRBD2 matching over 11 bases. Germline V gene sequence: CDR1 SGHAT, CDR2 FQNNGV. There are 16 residues in the CDR3. The DNA of the CDR3 is TGTACCAGCAGCCGGTGGACTAGCGGGTTAGAAGATGAGCGGTTCTTC. Its protein is CTSSRWTSGLEDERFF. The whole variable domain, filled in from reference TRBV11-2 and TRBJ2-1, reads EAGVAQSPRYKIIEKRQSVAFWCNPISGHATLYWYQQILGQGPKLLIQFQNNGVVDDSQLPKDRFSAERLKGVDSTLKIQPAKLEDSAVYLCTSSRWTSGLEDERFFGPGTRLTVL.

The chain recombines TRBV5-1 with TRBJ1-1; TRBD1 is a possible D gene (5 bases). Trimming pared 5 bases from V and 11 bases from J, leaving 19 bases between. CDR1 SGHRS and CDR2 YFSETQ come from the germline V gene. The CDR3 is 13 amino acids. CDR3 nucleotides: TGCGCCAGCAGTTGGGGCCCCCTCCGGGAGGCTTTCTTT. Translated: CASSWGPLREAFF. Full variable domain (outside the CDR3, taken from reference TRBV5-1 and TRBJ1-1): KAGVTQTPRYLIKTRGQQVTLSCSPISGHRSVSWYQQTPGQGLQFLFEYFSETQRNKGNFPGRFSGRQFSNSRSEMNVSTLELGDSALYLCASSWGPLREAFFGQGTRLTVV.

The V and J genes are TRBV6-1 and TRBJ2-3; D not certain. Germline V gene lookup returns CDR1 MNHNS and CDR2 SASEGT. The CDR3 covers 16 residues. Trimming shortened V by 1 base and J by 1 base, and 12 bases separated the two germline ends. The CDR3 DNA follows: TGTGCCAGCAGTGAAGGAGTCGGCAGGTGCACAGATACGCAGTATTTT. This encodes CASSEGVGRCTDTQYF.

This clonotype was observed at least ten times. This chain joins TRBV10-3 and TRBJ2-3, with D unclear. The CDR3 runs 15 residues. V lost 10 bases and J 0 bases, leaving 17 bases between the germline ends. Germline-derived CDR1 and CDR2 are ENHRY and SYGVKD. CDR3 sequence (DNA): TGTGCCACCAGCGCAATACAGTCCAGCACAGATACGCAGTATTTT. This translates into CATSAIQSSTDTQYF.

This clonotype came up many times. The V gene is TRBV4-1, the J gene TRBJ2-3, with 11 bases fitting TRBD2. The CDR3 has 16 amino acids. Trimming at V came to 4 bases and at J to 4 bases, leaving 7 bases not matched to a gene. The germline V gene encodes CDR1 MGHRA and CDR2 YSYEKL. Written as DNA, the CDR3 is TGCGCCAGCAGCCTTAGCGGGAGGGCCGGGGCAGATACGCAGTATTTT. Amino acid sequence: CASSLSGRAGADTQYF.

DNA of the CDR3: TGTGCCAGCCACTACCCAGAGCTCTATGGCTACACCTTC. Translation gives CASHYPELYGYTF. V usage is TRBV11-1 and J usage is TRBJ1-2; D gene unclear. The germline V gene encodes CDR1 SGHAT and CDR2 FQDESV (reference sequence). The CDR3 has 13 residues. Trimming removed 8 bases from V and 4 bases from J, with 14 bases in between.

The chain couples TRBV20-1 to TRBJ1-1; 8 nucleotides match TRBD1. CDR3 length equals 14 residues. V dropped 2 bases and J dropped 7; count of bases not matched to a gene: 9. The germline V gene has CDR1 DFQATT and CDR2 SNEGSKA (reference sequence). The CDR3 region is CSARIARGQGEAFF. In DNA form, the CDR3 reads TGCAGTGCTAGAATTGCTCGCGGACAGGGTGAAGCTTTCTTT.

This clonotype was seen a few times. The chain links TRBV28 to TRBJ2-5; TRBD2 matches at 11 bases. This CDR3 spans 17 amino acids. Germline V gene sequence: CDR1 MDHEN, CDR2 SYDVKM. The J segment lost 5 bases and the V segment lost 7 bases, leaving 15 bases of the junction unmatched. This CDR3 is CASTPLGASGRSETQYF. CDR3 bases: TGTGCCAGCACCCCTCTCGGGGCTAGCGGGAGGAGTGAGACCCAGTACTTC.

This clonotype has a count of ten or more. J is TRBJ1-1 and V is TRBV7-9, with a possible D match to TRBD1 (5 bases). CDR1 SEHNR and CDR2 FQNEAQ come from the germline V gene (reference sequence). V shed 4 bases and J shed 10 bases, with 16 bases lying between them. The CDR3 sequence is 13 residues long. DNA of the CDR3: TGTGCCAGCAGCTCGGACAACTTTGAAGGAGCTTTCTTT. Amino acid sequence: CASSSDNFEGAFF.

A word on this clonotype: One end of the junction fails to match germline, which may point to a read error. V and J are TRBV11-2 and TRBJ2-7, with unresolved D. Per the germline V gene, CDR1 is SGHAT and CDR2 is FQNNGV. The CDR3 covers 13 residues. The CDR3 DNA follows: TGTGCCAGCAGCTTGCACAAGGTCTACGAGCAGTATTTC. Its protein product is CASSLHKVYEQYF.

The chain links TRBV5-1 to TRBJ2-3; TRBD2 agrees at 11 bases. J was trimmed by 7 bases and V by 0 bases; bases with no gene match: 4. There are 15 residues in the CDR3. Germline V gene sequence: CDR1 SGHRS, CDR2 YFSETQ. CDR3 loop: CASSLELAGVYTQYF. The DNA for the CDR3 is TGCGCCAGCAGCTTGGAACTAGCGGGAGTATATACGCAGTATTTT.

This clonotype appeared many times. The rearrangement uses TRBV6-5 and TRBJ2-2; a weak D match, TRBD2 (6 bases). In germline, CDR1 is MNHEY, CDR2 SVGAGI. The CDR3 totals 14 residues. Trimming took 5 bases from V and 4 from J, leaving 11 bases between them. The CDR3, as DNA: TGTGCCAGCAGTCGGCCGGGAGCCACCGGGGAGCTGTTTTTT. Translated, it gives CASSRPGATGELFF.

The sample holds a few counts of this clonotype. The V and J genes are TRBV7-9 and TRBJ2-1; D unresolved. This CDR3 contains 13 residues. Between the trimmed V and J ends, which lost 1 base and 10 bases, there was a span of 11 bases. Germline V gene lookup returns CDR1 SEHNR and CDR2 FQNEAQ (reference sequence). CDR3 protein: CASSLGSPMEQFF. CDR3 in DNA: TGTGCCAGCAGCTTAGGTAGTCCGATGGAGCAGTTCTTC.

Concerning this clonotype itself: One end of the junction does not line up with germline, which may come from a read error. This chain joins TRBV6-5 and TRBJ1-1; D call uncertain. The CDR3 totals 11 residues. Germline V gene sequence: CDR1 MNHEY, CDR2 SVGAGI. CDR3 sequence (DNA): TGTGGCAGCAGACGTTTGGCTGAAACTTTCTTT. Protein product: CGSRRLAETFF.

As for this clonotype: The germline gene is not matched at one end of the junction; a read error may be the cause. V usage is TRBV12-3 or TRBV12-4 and J usage is TRBJ2-7; possibly TRBD1 for D (5 bases). The CDR3 spans 15 residues. The CDR3 loop reads CASKKLKGMGDEQYF. CDR3 nucleotide sequence: TGTGCCAGCAAGAAGCTGAAGGGGATGGGCGACGAGCAATACTTC.